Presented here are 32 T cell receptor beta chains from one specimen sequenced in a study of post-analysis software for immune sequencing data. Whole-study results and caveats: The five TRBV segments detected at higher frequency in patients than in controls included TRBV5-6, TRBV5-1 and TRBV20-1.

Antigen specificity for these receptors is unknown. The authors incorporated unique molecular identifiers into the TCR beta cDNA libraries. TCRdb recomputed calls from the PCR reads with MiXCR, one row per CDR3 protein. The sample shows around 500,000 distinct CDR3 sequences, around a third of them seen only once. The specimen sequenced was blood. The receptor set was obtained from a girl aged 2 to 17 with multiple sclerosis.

In DNA form, the CDR3 reads TGTGCCAGCAGTTCCAGGGGTTCCGGGGCCAACGTCCTGACTTTC. Amino acids: CASSSRGSGANVLTF. The V and J genes are TRBV12-3 or TRBV12-4 and TRBJ2-6; D might be TRBD1 (6 bases). This CDR3 has 15 residues. V dropped 4 bases and J dropped 4 bases, with 11 bases sitting between them.

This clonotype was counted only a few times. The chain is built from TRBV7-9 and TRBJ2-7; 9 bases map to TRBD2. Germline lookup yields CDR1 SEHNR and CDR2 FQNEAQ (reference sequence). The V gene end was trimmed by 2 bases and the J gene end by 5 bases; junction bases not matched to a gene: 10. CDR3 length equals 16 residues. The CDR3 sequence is CASSLMLASGDHEQYF. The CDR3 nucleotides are TGTGCCAGCAGCTTAATGTTGGCTAGCGGGGACCACGAGCAGTACTTC.

Written as DNA, the CDR3 is TGTGCCAGCAGCCCCAGGCGGGAGGAGCAGTTCTTC. Amino acids: CASSPRREEQFF. This sequence joins TRBV6-1 and TRBJ2-1, with 7 bases aligning to TRBD2. With V trimmed by 6 bases and J by 10 bases, 6 bases remained unmatched. Germline V lookup: CDR1 MNHNS, CDR2 SASEGT. CDR3 length equals 12 residues.

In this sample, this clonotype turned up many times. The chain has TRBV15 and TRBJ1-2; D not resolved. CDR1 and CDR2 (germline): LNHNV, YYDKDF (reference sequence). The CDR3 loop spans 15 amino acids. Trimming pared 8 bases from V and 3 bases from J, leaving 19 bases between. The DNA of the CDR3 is TGTGCCACCTCTTCGACGGACTACCAATACTATGGCTACACCTTC. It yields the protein CATSSTDYQYYGYTF. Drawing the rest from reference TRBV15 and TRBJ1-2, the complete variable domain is DAMVIQNPRYQVTQFGKPVTLSCSQTLNHNVMYWYQQKSSQAPKLLFHYYDKDFNNEADTPDNFQSRRPNTSFCFLDIRSPGLGDTAMYLCATSSTDYQYYGYTFGSGTRLTVV.

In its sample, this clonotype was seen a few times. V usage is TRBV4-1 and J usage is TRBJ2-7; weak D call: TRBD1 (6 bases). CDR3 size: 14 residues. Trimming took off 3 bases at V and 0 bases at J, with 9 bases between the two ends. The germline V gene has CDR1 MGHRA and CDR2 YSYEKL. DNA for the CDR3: TGCGCCAGCAGCCATTCGACAGGCTCCTACGAGCAGTACTTC. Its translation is CASSHSTGSYEQYF.

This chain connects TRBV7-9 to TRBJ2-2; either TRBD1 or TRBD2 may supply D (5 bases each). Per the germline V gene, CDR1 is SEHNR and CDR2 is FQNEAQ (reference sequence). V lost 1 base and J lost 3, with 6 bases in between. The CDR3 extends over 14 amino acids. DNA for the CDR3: TGTGCCAGCAGCTTAGAGGGACACACCGGGGAGCTGTTTTTT. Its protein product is CASSLEGHTGELFF. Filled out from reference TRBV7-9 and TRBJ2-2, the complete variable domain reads DTGVSQNPRHKITKRGQNVTFRCDPISEHNRLYWYRQTLGQGPEFLTYFQNEAQLEKSRLLSDRFSAERPKGSFSTLEIQRTEQGDSAMYLCASSLEGHTGELFFGEGSRLTVL.

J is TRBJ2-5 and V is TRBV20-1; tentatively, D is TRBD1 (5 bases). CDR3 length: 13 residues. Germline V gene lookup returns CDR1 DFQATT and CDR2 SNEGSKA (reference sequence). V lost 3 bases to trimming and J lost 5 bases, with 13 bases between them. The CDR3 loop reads CSARFQGSETQYF. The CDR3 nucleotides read TGCAGTGCTAGGTTTCAGGGCTCGGAGACCCAGTACTTC.

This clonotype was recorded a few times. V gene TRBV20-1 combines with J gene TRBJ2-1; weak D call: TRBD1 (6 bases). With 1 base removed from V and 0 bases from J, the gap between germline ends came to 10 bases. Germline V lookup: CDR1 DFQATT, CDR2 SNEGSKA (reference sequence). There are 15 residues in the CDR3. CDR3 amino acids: CSARGGPLSYNEQFF. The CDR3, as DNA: TGCAGTGCTAGAGGGGGGCCTCTCTCCTACAATGAGCAGTTCTTC.

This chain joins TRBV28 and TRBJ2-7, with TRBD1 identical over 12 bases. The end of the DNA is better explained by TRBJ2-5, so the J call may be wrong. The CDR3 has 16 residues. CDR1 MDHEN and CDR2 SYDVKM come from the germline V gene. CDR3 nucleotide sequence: TGTGCCAGCAGCCCGGGACAGGGGGCAATGCTGGAGACCCAGTACTTC. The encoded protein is CASSPGQGAMLETQYF.

Here the CDR3 reads CASSLGDGGQPEQFF. For the CDR3, the DNA is TGTGCCAGCAGCTTAGGTGACGGGGGGCAGCCTGAGCAGTTCTTC. V is TRBV7-2 and J is TRBJ2-1; D perhaps matches TRBD2 (7 bases). CDR1 and CDR2 from the germline V gene are SGHTA and FQGNSA. Deletions cut 1 base from V and 9 bases from J, with 16 bases between. This CDR3 is built from 15 residues.

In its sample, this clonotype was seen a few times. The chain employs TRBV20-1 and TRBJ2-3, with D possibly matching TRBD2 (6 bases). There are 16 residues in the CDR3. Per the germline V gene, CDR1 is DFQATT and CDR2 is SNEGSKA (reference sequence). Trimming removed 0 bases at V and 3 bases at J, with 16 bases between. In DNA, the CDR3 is TGCAGTGCTAGAGACACAAGGAGGGAAGGGACAGATACGCAGTATTTT. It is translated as CSARDTRREGTDTQYF.

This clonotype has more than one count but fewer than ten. The CDR3 here is CASNVLADQETQYF. The CDR3, as DNA: TGTGCCAGCAATGTACTGGCTGACCAAGAGACCCAGTACTTC. The chain couples TRBV2 to TRBJ2-5, with unresolved D. The CDR3 sequence is 14 residues long. CDR1 is SNHLY, CDR2 FYNNEI, per germline. Trimming left V 7 bases short and J 0 bases short, with 12 bases between.

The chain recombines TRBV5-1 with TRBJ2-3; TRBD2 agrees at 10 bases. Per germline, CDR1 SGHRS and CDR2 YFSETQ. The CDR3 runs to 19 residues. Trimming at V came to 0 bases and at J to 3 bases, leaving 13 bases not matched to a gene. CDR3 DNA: TGCGCCAGCAGCTTGGTCCTAGCGGGGGCCCCTTTCGGGACAGATACGCAGTATTTT. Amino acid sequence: CASSLVLAGAPFGTDTQYF.

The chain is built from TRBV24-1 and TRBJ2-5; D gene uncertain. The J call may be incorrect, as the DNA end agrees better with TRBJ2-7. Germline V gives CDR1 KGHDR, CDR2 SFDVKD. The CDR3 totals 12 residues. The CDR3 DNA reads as TGTGCCACCAGTGCTGGTGAATCCGAGCAGTACTTC. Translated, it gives CATSAGESEQYF.

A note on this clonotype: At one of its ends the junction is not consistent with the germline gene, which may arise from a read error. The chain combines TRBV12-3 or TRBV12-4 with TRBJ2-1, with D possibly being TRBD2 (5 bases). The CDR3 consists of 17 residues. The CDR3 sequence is CASSLDAWESSHNEQFF. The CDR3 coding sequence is TGTGCCAGCAGTTTAGATGCCTGGGAGAGCTCCCACAATGAGCAGTTCTTC.

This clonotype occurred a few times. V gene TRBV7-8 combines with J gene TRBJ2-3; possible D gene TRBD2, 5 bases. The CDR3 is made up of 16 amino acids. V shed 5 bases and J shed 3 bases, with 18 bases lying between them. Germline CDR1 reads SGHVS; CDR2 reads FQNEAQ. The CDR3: CASSLAGPRDTDTQYF. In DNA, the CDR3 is TGTGCCAGCAGCCTCGCAGGCCCTCGGGATACAGATACGCAGTATTTT.

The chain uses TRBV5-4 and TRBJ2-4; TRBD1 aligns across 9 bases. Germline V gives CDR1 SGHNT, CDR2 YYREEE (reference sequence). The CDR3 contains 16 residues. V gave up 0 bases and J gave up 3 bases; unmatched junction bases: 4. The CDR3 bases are TGTGCCAGCAGCTTGGGGGACAGGGCTGGCAAAAACATTCAGTACTTC. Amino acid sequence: CASSLGDRAGKNIQYF.

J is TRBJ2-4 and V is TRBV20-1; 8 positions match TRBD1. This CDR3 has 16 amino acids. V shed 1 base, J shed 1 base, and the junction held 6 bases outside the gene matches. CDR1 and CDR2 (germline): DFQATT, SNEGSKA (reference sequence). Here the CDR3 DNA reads TGCAGTGCTAGAGTTCAGGGGGCTCGGGCCAAAAACATTCAGTACTTC. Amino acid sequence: CSARVQGARAKNIQYF.

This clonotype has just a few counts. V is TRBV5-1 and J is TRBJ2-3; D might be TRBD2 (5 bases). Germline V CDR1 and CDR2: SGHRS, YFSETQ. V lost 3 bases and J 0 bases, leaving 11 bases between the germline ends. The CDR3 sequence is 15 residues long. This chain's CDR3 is CASSSLEVSTDTQYF. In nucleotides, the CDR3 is TGCGCCAGCAGCTCACTGGAGGTTAGCACAGATACGCAGTATTTT.

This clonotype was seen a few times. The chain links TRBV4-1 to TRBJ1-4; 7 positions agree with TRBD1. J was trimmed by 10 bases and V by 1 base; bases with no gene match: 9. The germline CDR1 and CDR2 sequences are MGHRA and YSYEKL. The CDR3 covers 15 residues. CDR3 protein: CASSQVRQGLGKLFF. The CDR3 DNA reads TGCGCCAGCAGCCAAGTCCGACAGGGTTTGGGAAAACTGTTTTTT.

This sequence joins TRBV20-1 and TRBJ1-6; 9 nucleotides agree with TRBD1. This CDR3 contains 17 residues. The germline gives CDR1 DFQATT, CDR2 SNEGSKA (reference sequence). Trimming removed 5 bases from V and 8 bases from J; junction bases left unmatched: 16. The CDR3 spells CSASPGTGRILDSPLHF. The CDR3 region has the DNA TGCAGTGCTTCCCCCGGGACAGGGCGAATTTTGGATTCACCCCTCCACTTT.

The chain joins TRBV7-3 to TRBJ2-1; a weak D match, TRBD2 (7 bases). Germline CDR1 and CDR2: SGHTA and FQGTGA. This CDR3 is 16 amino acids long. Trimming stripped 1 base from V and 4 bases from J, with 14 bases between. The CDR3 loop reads CASSLRWGGEYNEQFF. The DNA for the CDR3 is TGTGCCAGCAGCTTAAGATGGGGGGGCGAATACAATGAGCAGTTCTTC.

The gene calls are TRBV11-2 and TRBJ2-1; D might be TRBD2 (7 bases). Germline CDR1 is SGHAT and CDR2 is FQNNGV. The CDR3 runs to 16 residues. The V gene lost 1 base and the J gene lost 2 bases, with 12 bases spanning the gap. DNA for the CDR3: TGTGCCAGCAGCTTAGGTCACGGGGGGCCCTACAATGAGCAGTTCTTC. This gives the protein CASSLGHGGPYNEQFF.

The CDR3 loop reads CATSRGQGGNQPQHF. CDR3 DNA sequence: TGTGCCACCAGCAGAGGACAGGGAGGCAATCAGCCCCAGCATTTT. V gene TRBV15 combines with J gene TRBJ1-5; 7 bases are shared with TRBD1. CDR3 size: 15 residues. V was clipped by 1 base and J by 2 bases; unmatched bases: 2. Germline assignment: CDR1 LNHNV and CDR2 YYDKDF (reference sequence).

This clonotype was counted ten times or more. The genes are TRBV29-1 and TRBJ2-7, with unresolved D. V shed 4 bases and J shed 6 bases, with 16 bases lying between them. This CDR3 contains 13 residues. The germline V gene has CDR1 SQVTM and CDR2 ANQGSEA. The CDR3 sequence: CSVGLNLESEQYF. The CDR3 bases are TGCAGCGTTGGTCTCAACCTAGAGTCCGAGCAGTACTTC.

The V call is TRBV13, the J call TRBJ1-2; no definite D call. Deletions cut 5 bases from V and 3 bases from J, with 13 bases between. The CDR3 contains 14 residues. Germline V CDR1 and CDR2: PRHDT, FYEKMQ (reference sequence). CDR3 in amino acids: CASSPGPRDYGYTF. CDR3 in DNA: TGTGCCAGCAGCCCAGGACCCCGGGACTATGGCTACACCTTC.

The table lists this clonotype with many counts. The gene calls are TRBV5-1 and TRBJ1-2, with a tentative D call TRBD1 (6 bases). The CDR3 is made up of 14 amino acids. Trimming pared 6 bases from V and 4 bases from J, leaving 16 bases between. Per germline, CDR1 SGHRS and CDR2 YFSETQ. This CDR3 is CASTMDGGTYGYTF. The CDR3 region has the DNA TGCGCCAGCACCATGGACGGGGGCACCTATGGCTACACCTTC.

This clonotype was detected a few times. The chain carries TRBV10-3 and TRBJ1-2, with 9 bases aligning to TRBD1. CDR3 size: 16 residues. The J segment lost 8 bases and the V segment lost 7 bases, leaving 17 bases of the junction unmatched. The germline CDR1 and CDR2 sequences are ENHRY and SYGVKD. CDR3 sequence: CAITPGTGTGTEGYTF. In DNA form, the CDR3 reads TGTGCCATCACCCCCGGGACAGGGACGGGCACTGAAGGCTACACCTTC.

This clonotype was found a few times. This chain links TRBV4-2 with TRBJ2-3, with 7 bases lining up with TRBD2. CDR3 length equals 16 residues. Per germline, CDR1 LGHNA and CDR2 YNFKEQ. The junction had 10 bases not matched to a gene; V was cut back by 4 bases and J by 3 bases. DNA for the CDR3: TGTGCCAGCAGCCGAGGGGAGGGTCTTCGGACAGATACGCAGTATTTT. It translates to CASSRGEGLRTDTQYF.

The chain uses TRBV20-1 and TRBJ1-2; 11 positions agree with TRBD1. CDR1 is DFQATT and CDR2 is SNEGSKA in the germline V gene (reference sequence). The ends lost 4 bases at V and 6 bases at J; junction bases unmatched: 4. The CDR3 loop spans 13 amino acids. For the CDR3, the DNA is TGCAGTGCTACAGGACAGGGGGCAGATGGCTACACCTTC. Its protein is CSATGQGADGYTF.

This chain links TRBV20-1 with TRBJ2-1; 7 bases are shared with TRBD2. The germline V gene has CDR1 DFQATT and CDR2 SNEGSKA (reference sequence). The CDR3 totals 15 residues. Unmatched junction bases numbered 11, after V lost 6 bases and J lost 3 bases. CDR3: CSANQITGGYNEQFF. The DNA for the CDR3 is TGCAGTGCAAACCAGATCACGGGGGGCTACAATGAGCAGTTCTTC.

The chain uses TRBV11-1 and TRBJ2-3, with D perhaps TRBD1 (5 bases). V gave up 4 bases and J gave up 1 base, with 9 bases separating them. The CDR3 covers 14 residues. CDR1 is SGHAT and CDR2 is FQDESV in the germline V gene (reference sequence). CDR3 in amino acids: CASSSTVRTDTQYF. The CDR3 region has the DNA TGTGCCAGCAGCTCGACAGTCCGCACAGATACGCAGTATTTT.